This T cell receptor beta chain derives from a study of shared clonotypes between healthy human individuals (dated by TCRdb to the early 2020s). Context from the whole study: A few men and a couple of women, aged 18 to 49 years, made up the cohort. For each donor, CD4 naive and CD4 memory were each run on three plates, CD8 naive on two plates, and CD8 memory on one plate. The study deeply sequenced blood TCR repertoires of five healthy adults to estimate repertoire size and the extent of clonotype sharing between individuals. To increase sequencing depth and limit assay-specific biases, different laboratories used diverse techniques to prepare libraries and sequence TCR repertoires. Each donor's leukapheresis produced roughly between roughly 0.94 and 9.5 billion PBMCs.

CDR1 SGHAT and CDR2 FQNNGV are derived from the germline V gene. Trimming costs V 2 bases and J 2 bases, and their ends lie 11 bases apart. The CDR3 has 15 amino acids, counting the end cysteine and phenylalanine. Left in the record is the CDR3 DNA by itself, 45 bases read in frame from the first base. Using the deep immunoSEQ assay, multiplex PCR amplified TCR CDR3 regions from genomic DNA. Extracted genomic DNA from each cell subset was distributed evenly across all wells of several immunoSEQ 96-well plates, and each plate was treated as a replicate. For sorted subsets, each replicate PCR was loaded with 200 ng genomic DNA, equivalent to approximately 27,000 T cell genomes. Purified libraries were quantified with a Qubit 3.0 fluorometer, sized on a Bioanalyzer 2100, and re-quantified with the KAPA Library Quantification kit. Every immunoSEQ 96-well plate was sequenced on a dedicated single-read 150-cycle Illumina NextSeq 550 flow cell. For the original study's pipeline: Because the immunoSEQ output included only junctional sequences and no quality scores, the filtering could not be the same as the filtering used for full-length reads. To assign V/J genes and CDR3, sequences were annotated using PyIR, a Python wrapper for IgBLAST v1.9, with IMGT germline references. Any read was removed if the V/J assignment was weak (E-value above 1e-6), the CDR3 was missing, or the read contained stop codons, out-of-frame junctions, or ambiguous translated residues. V3J clonotypes were defined as sequences sharing an identical inferred V gene, J gene, and CDR3 amino acid sequence. Percentage overlap between repertoires was computed as shared unique clonotypes divided by the size of the smaller repertoire. Repertoire richness was assessed with RTK rarefaction, the Chao1 estimator, and Recon v2.1 estimates of unobserved clonotypes. For all TCRbeta clonotypes obtained by the gDNA method from a few donors, generation probabilities were computed with OLGA. What TCRdb holds here is the immuneACCESS table cut down to in-frame rearrangements. Part of the clones is not present; checked against another copy, under half of the missing clones reflect an unresolved V gene, and the others are unexplained. Clone size and the V and J calls come from that table; the DNA yielded D and trimming. Counted in this sample were around 1,900,000 clones; roughly 93% of them appeared once. The ten largest clones represent less than 2% of the sample.

CD8 naive samples were obtained by positive selection for CCR7 among CD45RO-negative cells, yielding a CD45RA+CCR7+ population from which TemRA cells were excluded. The donors were healthy, HIV-negative adults who had no recently reported acute infections or vaccinations. Every donor was a Caucasian adult residing in Nashville, Tennessee, USA. After blood collection by leukapheresis, PBMCs were isolated using Ficoll-Histopaque density gradient centrifugation and then cryopreserved in the vapor phase of liquid nitrogen. Purity and quantity of every magnetically sorted T cell population were checked by analytical flow cytometry. Genomic DNA was isolated from every sorted fraction and measured by UV absorbance on a Nanodrop 2000c. Overall study outcomes, separate from this receptor: Sampling was limited to blood, and TCR repertoires in tissue likely differ from TCR repertoires in blood. Even with the large sequencing depth, rarefaction of the sorted-subset datasets indicated that sequencing was incomplete. Higher generation probabilities were observed for clonotypes shared by all four sorted-subset donors than for non-shared clonotypes. The small number of donors limited the genetic and exposure-history diversity represented. Estimated clonotype richness was generally larger for naive than for memory subsets. Pairwise subsampling indicated that sequencing depth was expected to affect the degree of clonotype sharing among donors. Sharing across a few donors was observed for approximately 5% of naive CD4, over 3% of naive CD8, 2.3% of memory CD4, and roughly 0.43% of memory CD8 clonotypes.

With regard to this clone: Its antigen target is currently unknown. Within one base of it there is no much larger clone, and no base qualities were kept.

In this chain, TRBV11-2 is recombined with TRBJ2-3; there is no confident call for the D gene. Source material: naive CD8+ T cells from PBMCs. The cell subset or site label of this sample denotes: CD45RA+CCR7+. The sequence came from a man aged 18 to 30 in good health. Some clones in this sample may be carry-over from other donors' samples. The bases read TGTGCCAGCAGCTTACGGACCCGCGACACAGATACGCAGTATTTT. This is translated as CASSLRTRDTDTQYF.